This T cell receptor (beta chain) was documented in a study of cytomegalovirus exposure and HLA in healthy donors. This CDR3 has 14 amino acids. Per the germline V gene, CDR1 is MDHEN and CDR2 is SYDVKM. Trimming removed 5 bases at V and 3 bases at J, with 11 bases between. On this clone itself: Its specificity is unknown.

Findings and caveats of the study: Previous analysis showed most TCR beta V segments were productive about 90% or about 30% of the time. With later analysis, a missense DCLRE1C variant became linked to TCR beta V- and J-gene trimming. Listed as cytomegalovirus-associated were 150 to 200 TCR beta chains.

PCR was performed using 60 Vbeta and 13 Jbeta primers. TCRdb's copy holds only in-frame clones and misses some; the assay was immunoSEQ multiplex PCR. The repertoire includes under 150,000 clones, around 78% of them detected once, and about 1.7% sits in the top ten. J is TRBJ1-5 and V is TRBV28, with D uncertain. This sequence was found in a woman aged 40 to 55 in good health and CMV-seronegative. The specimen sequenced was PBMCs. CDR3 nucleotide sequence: TGTGCCAGCAGTCCTCGGAGGACCAATCAGCCCCAGCATTTT. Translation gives CASSPRRTNQPQHF. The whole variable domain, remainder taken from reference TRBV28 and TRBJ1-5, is DVKVTQSSRYLVKRTGEKVFLECVQDMDHENMFWYRQDPGLGLRLIYFSYDVKMKEKGDIPEGYSVSREKKERFSLILESASTNQTSMYLCASSPRRTNQPQHFGDGTRLSIL.